The clone carrying this T cell receptor (beta chain) has a handful of counts. The germline gene is not matched at one end of the junction; a read error may be the cause. The CDR3 has 15 residues. Amplification yielded TCR beta CDR3 regions, with RNA transcripts as the source. During a first-round RT-PCR of the TCR CDR3, the HTBI primer set was used. TCRdb reanalysed the multiplex PCR reads using MiXCR and keeps one entry per CDR3 protein. The sample carries 500,000 to 650,000 distinct CDR3 sequences, roughly 15% recorded once. The sample belongs to a study of T cells in Graves' hyperthyroidism and ophthalmopathy. Study at large: Sampling of peripheral blood happened at initial diagnosis, prior to any treatment.

Each ophthalmopathy patient scored at least 3 on the Clinical Activity Score and at least 4 on NOSPECS grade, with duration under 3 months. The PBMCs were taken from roughly 10 ml of fresh peripheral blood. The TCR comes from a woman between 50 and 59 years old with Graves' ophthalmopathy. The material sequenced was blood. V usage is TRBV12-3 or TRBV12-4 and J usage is TRBJ2-7; 9 bases map to TRBD2. CDR3: CASRHSGSTGYEQHF. Written as DNA, the CDR3 is TGTGCCAGCAGACATAGCGGGAGTACGGGGTACGAGCAGCACTTC.